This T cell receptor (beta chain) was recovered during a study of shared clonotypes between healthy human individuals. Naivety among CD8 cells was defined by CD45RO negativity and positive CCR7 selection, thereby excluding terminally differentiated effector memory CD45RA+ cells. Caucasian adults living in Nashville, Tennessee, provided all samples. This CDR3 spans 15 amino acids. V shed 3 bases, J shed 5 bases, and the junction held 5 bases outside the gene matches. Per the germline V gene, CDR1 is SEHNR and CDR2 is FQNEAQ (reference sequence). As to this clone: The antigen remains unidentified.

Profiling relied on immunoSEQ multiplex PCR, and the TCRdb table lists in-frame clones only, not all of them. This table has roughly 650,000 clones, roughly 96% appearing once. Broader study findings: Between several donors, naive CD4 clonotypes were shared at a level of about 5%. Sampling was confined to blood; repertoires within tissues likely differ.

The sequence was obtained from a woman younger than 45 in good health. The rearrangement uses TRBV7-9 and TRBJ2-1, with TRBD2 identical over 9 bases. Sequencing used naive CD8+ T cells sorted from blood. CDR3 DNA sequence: TGTGCCAGCAGCTTTAGCGGGAGCGGGGACAATGAGCAGTTCTTC. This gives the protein CASSFSGSGDNEQFF. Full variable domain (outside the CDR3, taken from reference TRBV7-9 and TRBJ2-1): DTGVSQNPRHKITKRGQNVTFRCDPISEHNRLYWYRQTLGQGPEFLTYFQNEAQLEKSRLLSDRFSAERPKGSFSTLEIQRTEQGDSAMYLCASSFSGSGDNEQFFGPGTRLTVL.